The 17 T cell receptor beta chains below were found in one sample sequenced in a study of T cells after yellow fever vaccination. MiXCR, applied by TCRdb to the 5' RACE reads, yields one record per CDR3 protein. The sample records tens of thousands of distinct CDR3 sequences, 6.5% to 8.5% being singletons. Material: PBMCs, either bulk or a sorted T-cell subset (CD4+, CD8+, memory, or dextramer-sorted; not recorded which), obtained on the day of the first yellow fever vaccination. These receptors all come from a man aged 18-30 years who received the YFV17D yellow fever vaccine.

This clonotype was seen repeatedly, ten times or more. J is TRBJ2-1 and V is TRBV20-1; 9 bases line up with TRBD2. Germline loops: CDR1 DFQATT, CDR2 SNEGSKA (reference sequence). The CDR3 is 17 amino acids. V was clipped by 2 bases and J by 10 bases; unmatched bases: 18. This chain's CDR3 is CSARTGAPSGDGTEQFF. The CDR3 DNA follows: TGCAGTGCTAGAACTGGGGCACCTAGCGGGGATGGAACGGAGCAGTTCTTC.

CDR3: CASSLLIEAFF. Written as DNA, the CDR3 is TGTGCCAGCAGCTTGTTAATAGAAGCTTTCTTT. The chain employs TRBV5-6 and TRBJ1-1; D call uncertain. Germline V gives CDR1 SGHDT, CDR2 YYEEEE. The V end lost 1 base, the J end lost 8 bases, and 6 bases lay between the germline ends. The CDR3 is made up of 11 amino acids.

This clonotype was counted many times. The chain carries TRBV18 and TRBJ2-4, with D unresolved. The CDR3 spans 14 residues. Trimming removed 1 base from V and 7 bases from J, with 11 bases in between. Germline CDR1 and CDR2: KGHSH and LQKENI. CDR3: CASSPRRELNIQYF. Here the CDR3 DNA reads TGTGCCAGCTCACCACGAAGGGAATTGAACATTCAGTACTTC.

This clonotype was seen repeatedly, ten times or more. The CDR3 sequence: CASSSLLAGERDTQYF. CDR3 sequence (DNA): TGTGCCAGCAGCTCGTTACTAGCGGGGGAACGAGATACGCAGTATTTT. The genes are TRBV5-6 and TRBJ2-3; the match to TRBD2 covers 11 bases. The CDR3 has 16 amino acids. V lost 3 bases, J lost 5 bases, and 8 bases stayed unmatched. Germline CDR1 and CDR2: SGHDT and YYEEEE.

This clonotype was recorded many times. The rearrangement links TRBV30 to TRBJ2-1; 12 bases agree with TRBD2. The germline gives CDR1 GTSNPN, CDR2 SVGIG (reference sequence). CDR3 length equals 15 residues. The V segment lost 1 base and the J segment 6 bases; nucleotides outside the gene matches: 4. The CDR3 region has the DNA TGTGCCTGGAGTGCAGGGACTAGCGGGTTCAATGAGCAGTTCTTC. As protein: CAWSAGTSGFNEQFF.

This chain joins TRBV6-5 and TRBJ2-2; either TRBD1 or TRBD2 may fit D (5 bases each). The ends were cut back, 0 bases at V and 2 bases at J, with 10 bases in the middle. Germline V CDR1 and CDR2: MNHEY, SVGAGI. This CDR3 comprises 16 residues. The CDR3 DNA reads TGTGCCAGCAGTTACTCTCCGGGGACCAACACCGGGGAGCTGTTTTTT. It yields the protein CASSYSPGTNTGELFF.

This clonotype came up many times. The chain links TRBV5-1 to TRBJ2-1; 14 bases agree with TRBD2. The CDR3 extends over 17 amino acids. The germline CDR1 and CDR2 sequences are SGHRS and YFSETQ. Germline trimming cut 0 bases from V and 6 bases from J; bases unmatched to any gene: 5. The DNA of the CDR3 is TGCGCCAGCAGCTTGGGACTAGCGGGGGGGCCGAGCAATGAGCAGTTCTTC. As protein: CASSLGLAGGPSNEQFF. Filled out from reference TRBV5-1 and TRBJ2-1, the complete variable domain reads KAGVTQTPRYLIKTRGQQVTLSCSPISGHRSVSWYQQTPGQGLQFLFEYFSETQRNKGNFPGRFSGRQFSNSRSEMNVSTLELGDSALYLCASSLGLAGGPSNEQFFGPGTRLTVL.

The gene calls are TRBV7-6 and TRBJ2-7; the D is unclear. Trimming removed 5 bases from V and 7 bases from J, with 12 bases in between. The V gene's germline CDR1 is SGHVS and CDR2 FNYEAQ. This CDR3 contains 12 residues. This CDR3 is CASSPASGEQYF. The CDR3 DNA reads TGTGCCAGCAGCCCCGCTAGTGGGGAGCAGTACTTC. Using reference TRBV7-6 and TRBJ2-7 for the parts outside the CDR3, the full variable domain is GAGVSQSPRYKVTKRGQDVALRCDPISGHVSLYWYRQALGQGPEFLTYFNYEAQQDKSGLPNDRFSAERPEGSISTLTIQRTEQRDSAMYRCASSPASGEQYFGPGTRLTVT.

This clonotype occurred many times. The chain has TRBV5-4 and TRBJ2-7; D may be TRBD2 (5 bases). Germline CDR1 is SGHNT and CDR2 is YYREEE (reference sequence). The CDR3 spans 14 residues. V lost 0 bases and J lost 6, with 13 bases in between. DNA of the CDR3: TGTGCCAGCAGCTTGGCCGACGAGGGCGGCGAGCAGTACTTC. Translation: CASSLADEGGEQYF.

Many counts were recorded for this clonotype. J is TRBJ2-3 and V is TRBV5-1; 9 bases fit TRBD2. In germline, CDR1 is SGHRS, CDR2 YFSETQ. This CDR3 comprises 15 residues. V lost 4 bases to trimming and J lost 4 bases; unmatched junction nucleotides: 7. The CDR3 DNA reads as TGCGCCAGCAGCCTACTTGGCGGGGGGGCAGATACGCAGTATTTT. As protein: CASSLLGGGADTQYF. The entire variable domain, with the rest obtained from reference TRBV5-1 and TRBJ2-3, is as follows: KAGVTQTPRYLIKTRGQQVTLSCSPISGHRSVSWYQQTPGQGLQFLFEYFSETQRNKGNFPGRFSGRQFSNSRSEMNVSTLELGDSALYLCASSLLGGGADTQYFGPGTRLTVL.

V usage is TRBV24-1 and J usage is TRBJ2-3, with 7 bases matching TRBD1. The CDR3 totals 12 residues. Per germline, CDR1 KGHDR and CDR2 SFDVKD. V shed 7 bases and J 5 bases; nucleotides not matched to a gene: 2. CDR3 amino acids: CATRGGGDTQYF. The CDR3 nucleotides read TGTGCCACCAGAGGGGGCGGAGATACGCAGTATTTT.

This clonotype was counted many times. This chain links TRBV7-2 with TRBJ2-2, with 9 bases matching TRBD1. The CDR3 consists of 15 residues. The V gene's germline CDR1 is SGHTA and CDR2 FQGNSA. The V and J ends lost 7 bases and 3 bases, in that order; junction bases with no gene match: 6. The CDR3: CASTLTGGYTGELFF. The CDR3, as DNA: TGTGCCAGCACCCTGACAGGGGGTTACACCGGGGAGCTGTTTTTT. The whole variable domain, remainder taken from reference TRBV7-2 and TRBJ2-2, is GAGVSQSPSNKVTEKGKDVELRCDPISGHTALYWYRQSLGQGLEFLIYFQGNSAPDKSGLPSDRFSAERTGGSVSTLTIQRTQQEDSAVYLCASTLTGGYTGELFFGEGSRLTVL.

The chain has TRBV7-2 and TRBJ1-6, with D perhaps matching TRBD1 (6 bases). The V and J ends lost 3 bases and 8 bases respectively, with 8 bases between them. Germline assignment: CDR1 SGHTA and CDR2 FQGNSA. This CDR3 spans 13 amino acids. The CDR3 here is CASSFGQYSPLHF. Written as DNA, the CDR3 is TGTGCCAGCAGCTTCGGACAGTATTCACCCCTCCACTTT.

The rearrangement joins TRBV5-1 to TRBJ2-6, with TRBD1 matching over 7 bases. CDR3 length equals 17 residues. Trimming at V came to 6 bases and at J to 2 bases, leaving 11 bases not matched to a gene. Germline loops: CDR1 SGHRS, CDR2 YFSETQ. The CDR3 region has the DNA TGCGCCAGCACCCTCCGAGCGACAGGGACTGGGGCCAACGTCCTGACTTTC. Its protein is CASTLRATGTGANVLTF.

The table lists this clonotype with many counts. V is TRBV19 and J is TRBJ1-2, with a tentative D call TRBD1 (5 bases). The CDR3 consists of 12 residues. The V gene lost 7 bases and the J gene lost 4 bases, with 10 bases spanning the gap. The germline V gene encodes CDR1 LNHDA and CDR2 SQIVND (reference sequence). This CDR3 is CASTPDTYGYTF. The CDR3 nucleotides are TGTGCCAGTACCCCGGACACCTATGGCTACACCTTC.

At least ten counts were recorded for this clonotype. The J gene is TRBJ2-5, the V gene TRBV15, with D tentatively TRBD1 (5 bases). This CDR3 region has 13 residues. Germline V CDR1 and CDR2: LNHNV, YYDKDF (reference sequence). Trimming removed 1 base from V and 3 bases from J, with 6 bases in between. The CDR3 spells CATSRGQKETQYF. The DNA of the CDR3 is TGTGCCACCAGCAGAGGACAGAAAGAGACCCAGTACTTC.

The sample holds a few counts of this clonotype. J is TRBJ1-2 and V is TRBV24-1; TRBD1 matches 10 bases. The CDR3 contains 15 residues. V was clipped by 4 bases and J by 8 bases; unmatched bases: 9. Germline V lookup: CDR1 KGHDR, CDR2 SFDVKD. CDR3: CATSESGTGVDGYTF. CDR3 DNA sequence: TGTGCCACCAGTGAATCCGGGACAGGGGTCGACGGCTACACCTTC.